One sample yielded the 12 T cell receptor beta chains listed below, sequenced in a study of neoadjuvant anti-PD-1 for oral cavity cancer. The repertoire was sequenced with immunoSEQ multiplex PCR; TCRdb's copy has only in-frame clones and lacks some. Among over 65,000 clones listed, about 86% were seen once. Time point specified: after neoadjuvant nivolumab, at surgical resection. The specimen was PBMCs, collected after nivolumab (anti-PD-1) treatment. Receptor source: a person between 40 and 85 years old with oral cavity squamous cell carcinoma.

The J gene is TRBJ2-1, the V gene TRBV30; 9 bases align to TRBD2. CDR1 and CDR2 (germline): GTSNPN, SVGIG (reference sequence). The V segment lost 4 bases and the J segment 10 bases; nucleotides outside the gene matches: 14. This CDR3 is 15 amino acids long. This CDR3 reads CAWTRLAGPVKEQFF. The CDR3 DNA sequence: TGTGCCTGGACCCGCCTAGCGGGGCCTGTGAAGGAGCAGTTCTTC. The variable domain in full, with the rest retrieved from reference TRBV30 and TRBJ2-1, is SQTIHQWPATLVQPVGSPLSLECTVEGTSNPNLYWYRQAAGRGLQLLFYSVGIGQISSEVPQNLSASRPQDRQFILSSKKLLLSDSGFYLCAWTRLAGPVKEQFFGPGTRLTVL.

CDR3 sequence: CASSRDRFYGYTF. The CDR3 nucleotides read TGTGCCAGCAGCCGCGACAGGTTCTATGGCTACACCTTC. The V gene is TRBV6-5, the J gene TRBJ1-2, with a possible D match to TRBD1 (6 bases). Trimming pared 6 bases from V and 4 bases from J, leaving 12 bases between. The CDR3 loop spans 13 amino acids. Germline V CDR1 and CDR2: MNHEY, SVGAGI.

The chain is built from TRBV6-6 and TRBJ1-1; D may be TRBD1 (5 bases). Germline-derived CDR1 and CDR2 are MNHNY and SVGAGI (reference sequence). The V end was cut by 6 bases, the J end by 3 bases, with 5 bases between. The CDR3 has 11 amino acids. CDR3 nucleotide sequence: TGTGCCAGCAGGGGGGACACTGAAGCTTTCTTT. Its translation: CASRGDTEAFF.

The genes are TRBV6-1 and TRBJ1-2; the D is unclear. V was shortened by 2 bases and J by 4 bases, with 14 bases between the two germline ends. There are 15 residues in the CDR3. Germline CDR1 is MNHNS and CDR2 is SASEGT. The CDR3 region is CASSELLGSAYGYTF. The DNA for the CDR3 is TGTGCCAGCAGTGAATTGCTGGGTAGCGCCTATGGCTACACCTTC.

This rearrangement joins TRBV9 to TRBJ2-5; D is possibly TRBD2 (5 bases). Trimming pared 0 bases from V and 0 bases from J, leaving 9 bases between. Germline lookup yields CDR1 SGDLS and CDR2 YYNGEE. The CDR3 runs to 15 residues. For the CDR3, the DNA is TGTGCCAGCAGCGTAGCGGAGGAGTACCAAGAGACCCAGTACTTC. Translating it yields CASSVAEEYQETQYF.

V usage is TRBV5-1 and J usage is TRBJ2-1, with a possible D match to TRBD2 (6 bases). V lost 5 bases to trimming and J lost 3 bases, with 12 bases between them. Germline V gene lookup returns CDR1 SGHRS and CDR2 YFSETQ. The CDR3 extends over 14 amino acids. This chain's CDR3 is CASRPGEGYNEQFF. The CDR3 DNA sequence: TGCGCCAGCAGGCCGGGAGAGGGCTACAATGAGCAGTTCTTC.

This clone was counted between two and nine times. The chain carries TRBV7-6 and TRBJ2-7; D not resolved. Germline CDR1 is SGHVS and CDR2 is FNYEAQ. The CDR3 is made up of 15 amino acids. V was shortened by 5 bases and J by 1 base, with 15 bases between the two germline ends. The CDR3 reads CASSPRYRRSYEQYF. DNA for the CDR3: TGTGCCAGCAGCCCCCGGTATCGTCGTTCCTACGAGCAGTACTTC.

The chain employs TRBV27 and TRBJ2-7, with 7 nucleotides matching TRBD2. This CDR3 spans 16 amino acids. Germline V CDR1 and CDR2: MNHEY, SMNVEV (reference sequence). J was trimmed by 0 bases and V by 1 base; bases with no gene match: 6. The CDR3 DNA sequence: TGTGCCAGCAGTTTATTTTCGGGAGGAAGCTCCTACGAGCAGTACTTC. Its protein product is CASSLFSGGSSYEQYF.

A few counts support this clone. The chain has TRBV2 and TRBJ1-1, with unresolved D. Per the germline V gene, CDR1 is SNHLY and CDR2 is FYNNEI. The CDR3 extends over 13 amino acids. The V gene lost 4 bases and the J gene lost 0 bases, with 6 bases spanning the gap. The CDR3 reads CASSVGLNTEAFF. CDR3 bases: TGTGCCAGCAGTGTAGGGTTGAACACTGAAGCTTTCTTT.

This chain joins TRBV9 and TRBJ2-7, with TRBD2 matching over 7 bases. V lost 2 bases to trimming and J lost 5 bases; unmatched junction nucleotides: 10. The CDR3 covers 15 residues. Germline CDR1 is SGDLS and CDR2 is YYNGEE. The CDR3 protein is CASSVGGTTLDEQYF. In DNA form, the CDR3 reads TGTGCCAGCAGCGTGGGAGGGACCACCTTGGACGAGCAGTACTTC.

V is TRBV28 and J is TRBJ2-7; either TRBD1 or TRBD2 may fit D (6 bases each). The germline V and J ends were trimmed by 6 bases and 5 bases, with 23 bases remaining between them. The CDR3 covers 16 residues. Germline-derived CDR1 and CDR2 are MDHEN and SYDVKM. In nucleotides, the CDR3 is TGTGCCAGCAGGTCTACCACGAATTGGGGGGCCAACGAGCAGTACTTC. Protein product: CASRSTTNWGANEQYF.

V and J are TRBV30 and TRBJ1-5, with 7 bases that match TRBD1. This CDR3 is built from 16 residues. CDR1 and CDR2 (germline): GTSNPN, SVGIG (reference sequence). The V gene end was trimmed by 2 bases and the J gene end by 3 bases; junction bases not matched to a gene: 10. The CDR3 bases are TGTGCCTGGAGTTACATGGGACAGACCAACAATCAGCCCCAGCATTTT. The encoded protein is CAWSYMGQTNNQPQHF. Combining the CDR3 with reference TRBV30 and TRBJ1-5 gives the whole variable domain SQTIHQWPATLVQPVGSPLSLECTVEGTSNPNLYWYRQAAGRGLQLLFYSVGIGQISSEVPQNLSASRPQDRQFILSSKKLLLSDSGFYLCAWSYMGQTNNQPQHFGDGTRLSIL.